The 26 T cell receptor beta chains below were found in one sample sequenced in a study of blood T cell repertoires in COVID-19. Clones were read by immunoSEQ multiplex PCR, and TCRdb kept only the in-frame ones, dropping some. The table shows approximately 100,000 clones, with about 80% occurring only once. The sample taken for sequencing was peripheral blood. The receptors derive from a human donor in a cohort sampled during active COVID-19.

V gene TRBV3-1 (or the pseudogene TRBV3-2) combines with J gene TRBJ2-2, with 7 bases matching TRBD1. V lost 1 base and J lost 5; bases outside the gene matches: 7. The CDR3 is 16 amino acids. The germline CDR1 and CDR2 sequences are LGHDT and YNNKEL (reference sequence). CDR3 in amino acids: CASSQARGRGTGELFF. The CDR3 DNA reads as TGTGCCAGCAGCCAAGCCAGGGGCAGGGGGACCGGGGAGCTGTTTTTT.

The chain joins TRBV12-3 or TRBV12-4 to TRBJ1-2; the match to TRBD1 covers 10 bases. CDR3 length: 13 residues. V lost 3 bases and J lost 6; bases outside the gene matches: 1. In nucleotides, the CDR3 is TGTGCCAGCAGTTTGGGGACAGGGGATGGCTACACCTTC. Encoded protein: CASSLGTGDGYTF.

The chain links TRBV11-1 to TRBJ1-2; D remains ambiguous. There are 13 residues in the CDR3. From germline, CDR1 is SGHAT and CDR2 FQDESV (reference sequence). The germline V and J ends were trimmed by 5 bases and 4 bases, with 11 bases remaining between them. CDR3 protein: CASSPGSFYGYTF. The DNA for the CDR3 is TGTGCCAGCAGCCCGGGGAGCTTCTATGGCTACACCTTC.

This clone turned up a few times. This chain joins TRBV28 and TRBJ1-2; no firm D call. CDR1 is MDHEN and CDR2 is SYDVKM in the germline V gene. The ends were cut back, 4 bases at V and 6 bases at J, with 6 bases in the middle. The CDR3 contains 11 residues. The CDR3 bases are TGTGCCAGCAGTTCTTTCCATGGCTACACCTTC. It translates to CASSSFHGYTF.

The chain has TRBV28 and TRBJ2-2; D call uncertain. This CDR3 is built from 13 residues. Germline V CDR1 and CDR2: MDHEN, SYDVKM. V was clipped by 3 bases and J by 4 bases, with 6 bases between them. CDR3 sequence reads: CASSLRSTGELFF. CDR3 nucleotide sequence: TGTGCCAGCAGTTTGCGGAGCACCGGGGAGCTGTTTTTT.

The CDR3 region is CASSPHSSGGAREQYF. The CDR3, as DNA: TGTGCCAGCAGCCCCCACTCTAGCGGGGGGGCTCGGGAGCAGTACTTC. The chain links TRBV3-1 (or the pseudogene TRBV3-2) to TRBJ2-7, with 12 bases fitting TRBD2. The CDR3 consists of 16 residues. The germline gives CDR1 LGHDT, CDR2 YNNKEL (reference sequence). V lost 4 bases to trimming and J lost 7 bases; unmatched junction nucleotides: 11.

The chain joins TRBV5-4 to TRBJ1-2; tentative D call: TRBD1 (6 bases). The germline V and J ends were trimmed by 4 bases and 7 bases, with 14 bases remaining between them. Looked up from germline, CDR1 is SGHNT and CDR2 is YYREEE (reference sequence). This CDR3 is 13 amino acids long. The CDR3: CASSPGQSIGYTF. CDR3 nucleotides: TGTGCCAGCAGCCCCGGACAGAGTATTGGCTACACCTTC. The variable domain in full, completed from reference TRBV5-4 and TRBJ1-2, reads ETGVTQSPTHLIKTRGQQVTLRCSSQSGHNTVSWYQQALGQGPQFIFQYYREEENGRGNFPPRFSGLQFPNYSSELNVNALELDDSALYLCASSPGQSIGYTFGSGTRLTVV.

CDR3 region: CSVESGGVAKNIQYF. The DNA for the CDR3 is TGCAGCGTTGAAAGTGGGGGGGTAGCCAAAAACATTCAGTACTTC. The chain combines TRBV29-1 with TRBJ2-4; 7 bases map to TRBD2. V gave up 2 bases and J gave up 0 bases; unmatched junction bases: 4. CDR1 SQVTM and CDR2 ANQGSEA come from the germline V gene. This CDR3 spans 15 amino acids.

V usage is TRBV6-6 and J usage is TRBJ2-1; TRBD2 matches 7 bases. V lost 0 bases and J lost 5; bases outside the gene matches: 7. Germline V gene sequence: CDR1 MNHNY, CDR2 SVGAGI (reference sequence). The CDR3 is 16 amino acids. Here the CDR3 DNA reads TGTGCCAGCAGTTACTCGCCAGCGGGGATTGACAATGAGCAGTTCTTC. It yields the protein CASSYSPAGIDNEQFF.

The chain joins TRBV10-2 to TRBJ1-2; D is unresolved. The CDR3 sequence is 16 residues long. Trimming removed 7 bases at V and 2 bases at J, with 20 bases between. Looked up from germline, CDR1 is WSHSY and CDR2 is SAAADI. The DNA of the CDR3 is TGCGCCAGCACAAACATAGTGGGAGTCCAAAACTATGGCTACACCTTC. This codes for CASTNIVGVQNYGYTF.

The J gene is TRBJ2-2, the V gene TRBV2; D is unresolved. Per germline, CDR1 SNHLY and CDR2 FYNNEI. Between the trimmed V and J ends, which lost 0 bases and 6 bases, there was a span of 8 bases. The length of the CDR3 is 14 residues. The CDR3 loop is CASSEAGGPGELFF. DNA for the CDR3: TGTGCCAGCAGTGAAGCGGGTGGGCCCGGGGAGCTGTTTTTT.

The chain links TRBV3-1 (or the pseudogene TRBV3-2) to TRBJ2-7; D is perhaps TRBD1 (5 bases). Germline assignment: CDR1 LGHDT and CDR2 YNNKEL (reference sequence). Between the trimmed V and J ends, which lost 4 bases and 7 bases, there was a span of 17 bases. The CDR3 totals 14 residues. CDR3 region: CASSLRAQGVEQYF. The CDR3 nucleotides are TGTGCCAGCAGCCTCAGAGCACAAGGGGTAGAGCAGTACTTC.

This clone was seen a handful of times. V and J are TRBV19 and TRBJ2-7; TRBD2 is a possible D gene (7 bases). CDR1 and CDR2 (germline): LNHDA, SQIVND (reference sequence). V was shortened by 6 bases and J by 7 bases, with 19 bases between the two germline ends. This CDR3 region has 14 residues. CDR3 amino acids: CASSPGGLSLEQYF. CDR3 nucleotides: TGTGCCAGTAGCCCCGGGGGGCTCTCTTTGGAGCAGTACTTC.

The chain carries TRBV7-8 and TRBJ1-2, with D unresolved. The V and J ends lost 5 bases and 0 bases respectively, with 16 bases between them. CDR1 and CDR2 from the germline V gene are SGHVS and FQNEAQ. This CDR3 is built from 16 residues. In nucleotides, the CDR3 is TGTGCCAGCAGCCCCAAAACCCCTCGAGCTAACTATGGCTACACCTTC. Translated, it gives CASSPKTPRANYGYTF.

V and J are TRBV4-3 and TRBJ1-2; D unclear. This CDR3 is built from 15 residues. The germline gives CDR1 LGHNA, CDR2 YSLEER. V lost 6 bases, J lost 4 bases, and 18 bases lay in between. This CDR3 is CASRPARIGGYGYTF. CDR3 bases: TGCGCCAGCAGACCGGCGCGGATCGGCGGCTATGGCTACACCTTC.

The chain combines TRBV3-1 (or the pseudogene TRBV3-2) with TRBJ1-1; D remains unclear. Trimming removed 1 base from V and 1 base from J, with 7 bases in between. Germline V gene sequence: CDR1 LGHDT, CDR2 YNNKEL (reference sequence). The CDR3 runs to 14 residues. The CDR3 loop is CASSQVSGNTEAFF. DNA for the CDR3: TGTGCCAGCAGCCAAGTTTCCGGGAACACTGAAGCTTTCTTT.

The V gene is TRBV4-2, the J gene TRBJ1-2, with D perhaps matching TRBD1 (5 bases). V shed 0 bases and J shed 3 bases, with 11 bases lying between them. Germline V CDR1 and CDR2: LGHNA, YNFKEQ. CDR3 size: 15 residues. The DNA for the CDR3 is TGTGCCAGCAGCCAAGATGGGCGACAGTACTATGGCTACACCTTC. Translating it yields CASSQDGRQYYGYTF.

The rearrangement links TRBV5-5 to TRBJ2-3; 10 nucleotides agree with TRBD2. Per germline, CDR1 SGHKS and CDR2 YYEKEE (reference sequence). This CDR3 has 15 amino acids. V dropped 4 bases and J dropped 6; count of bases not matched to a gene: 8. The CDR3 loop reads CASSTPSGGGDTQYF. In nucleotides, the CDR3 is TGTGCCAGCAGCACTCCTAGCGGGGGCGGGGATACGCAGTATTTT. Full variable domain (outside the CDR3, taken from reference TRBV5-5 and TRBJ2-3): DAGVTQSPTHLIKTRGQQVTLRCSPISGHKSVSWYQQVLGQGPQFIFQYYEKEERGRGNFPDRFSARQFPNYSSELNVNALLLGDSALYLCASSTPSGGGDTQYFGPGTRLTVL.

The CDR3 spells CATKLAGLADTQYF. The CDR3 nucleotides read TGCGCCACCAAACTAGCGGGCCTAGCGGATACGCAGTATTTT. This rearrangement joins TRBV5-1 to TRBJ2-3, with 9 bases lining up with TRBD2. Germline CDR1 reads SGHRS; CDR2 reads YFSETQ. The CDR3 covers 14 residues. J was trimmed by 6 bases and V by 9 bases; bases with no gene match: 11.

To note about this clone: An end of the junction differs from the germline gene, which may be a read error. V is TRBV9 and J is TRBJ2-2, with 14 bases fitting TRBD2. Germline V gives CDR1 SGDLS, CDR2 YYNGEE. The CDR3 extends over 18 amino acids. CDR3 sequence: CASSRTSGGLANTGELFF. In DNA, the CDR3 is TGTGCCAGCTCCCGGACTAGCGGGGGGCTAGCGAATACCGGGGAGCTGTTTTTT.

The chain couples TRBV5-1 to TRBJ2-4, with 8 bases identical to TRBD1. Germline assignment: CDR1 SGHRS and CDR2 YFSETQ. The CDR3 extends over 15 amino acids. The J segment lost 7 bases and the V segment lost 3 bases, leaving 9 bases of the junction unmatched. CDR3 region: CASSSTSGGGNIQYF. The CDR3 coding sequence is TGCGCCAGCAGCTCGACCTCAGGGGGCGGGAACATTCAGTACTTC.

This rearrangement joins TRBV11-2 to TRBJ2-3; 11 bases fit TRBD2. V dropped 5 bases and J dropped 1; count of bases not matched to a gene: 5. The CDR3 is made up of 16 amino acids. Germline values: CDR1 SGHAT, CDR2 FQNNGV. Here the CDR3 DNA reads TGTGCCAGCAGCGTCACACTAGCGGGGGGCACAGATACGCAGTATTTT. Translation gives CASSVTLAGGTDTQYF.

J is TRBJ1-5 and V is TRBV6-5; a weak D match, TRBD1 (5 bases). The CDR3 runs 15 residues. V gave up 7 bases and J gave up 4 bases, with 17 bases separating them. CDR1 and CDR2 (germline): MNHEY, SVGAGI. The CDR3 DNA reads TGTGCCAGCATACGCCCGGGAGGGGAGAATCAGCCCCAGCATTTT. Translating gives CASIRPGGENQPQHF.

V is TRBV7-2 and J is TRBJ2-1; 10 bases align to TRBD1. V was pared by 0 bases and J by 0 bases, with 2 bases of the junction left unmatched. This CDR3 is 17 amino acids long. Germline assignment: CDR1 SGHTA and CDR2 FQGNSA. The CDR3 reads CASSLARTGGSYNEQFF. CDR3 sequence (DNA): TGTGCCAGCAGCTTAGCACGGACAGGGGGCTCCTACAATGAGCAGTTCTTC.

The V gene is TRBV3-1 (or the pseudogene TRBV3-2), the J gene TRBJ1-2; D might be TRBD1 (6 bases). Per the germline V gene, CDR1 is LGHDT and CDR2 is YNNKEL (reference sequence). The ends were cut back, 4 bases at V and 7 bases at J, with 13 bases in the middle. The CDR3 has 13 amino acids. The CDR3 region has the DNA TGTGCCAGCAGCCCACACAGGGTACCTGGCTACACCTTC. Amino acid sequence: CASSPHRVPGYTF.

This clone is a singleton in its sample. The chain joins TRBV4-1 to TRBJ1-3; D call uncertain. This CDR3 spans 14 amino acids. Germline loops: CDR1 MGHRA, CDR2 YSYEKL. V was trimmed by 4 bases and J by 2 bases, leaving 9 bases between them. CDR3 loop: CASSRESPGNTIYF. The CDR3 DNA reads TGCGCCAGCAGCCGGGAGAGCCCTGGAAACACCATATATTTT.